This TCR beta chain was sequenced for a study of shared clonotypes between healthy human individuals. Study as a whole: The plates for each donor numbered three CD4 naive, three CD4 memory, two CD8 naive and one CD8 memory.

Profiled with immunoSEQ multiplex PCR; TCRdb holds only in-frame clones, not every one. The data show approximately 1.1 million clones, more than 75% seen once. This clone occurred a few times. The antigen is undetermined. Findings and limits, study-wide: Compared with clonotypes that all four donors shared, non-shared clonotypes had lower generation probabilities.

The CDR3 spans 11 residues. The V and J ends lost 4 bases and 7 bases, in that order; junction bases with no gene match: 3. CDR1 is GTSNPN, CDR2 SVGIG, per germline (reference sequence). The material sequenced was memory CD4+ T cells from PBMCs. Subset given: CD45RA-negative fraction. The chain joins TRBV30 to TRBJ2-5; 7 bases line up with TRBD2. This receptor was obtained from a man between 18 and 35 years old in good health. Some clones in this sample may be carry-over from other donors' samples. The CDR3 nucleotides read TGTGCCTGGACTTGGGGGGGGACCCAGTACTTC. Encoded protein: CAWTWGGTQYF.